These 3 T cell receptor beta chains were all obtained from the same sample, sequenced in a study of regulatory dendritic cells for organ transplantation. TCRdb keeps only in-frame clones here, not all; method: immunoSEQ multiplex PCR. Seen here are roughly 34,000 clones, roughly nine tenths observed once, and the top ten hold just over 0.06%. Sequences were obtained from naive CD4+ T cells from blood. Described subset: CD45RA+ naive T cells. These receptors originate from a human donor in good health.

The genes are TRBV11-2 and TRBJ1-1, with D unclear. With 5 bases removed from V and 7 bases from J, the gap between germline ends came to 14 bases. CDR3 length: 13 amino acids. The germline gives CDR1 SGHAT, CDR2 FQNNGV. The CDR3 DNA follows: TGTGCCAGCAGCCCGGCCGGGGAGGATGAAGCTTTCTTT. This translates into CASSPAGEDEAFF.

This clone occurred a few times. The CDR3 nucleotides are TGTGCCAGCAAAATCGACACCTATAGCAATCAGCCCCAGCATTTT. It encodes CASKIDTYSNQPQHF. The chain combines TRBV6-5 with TRBJ1-5, with D hard to call. V shed 7 bases and J shed 0 bases, with 13 bases lying between them. CDR3 length: 15 residues. Germline V gives CDR1 MNHEY, CDR2 SVGAGI.

This chain connects TRBV30 to TRBJ1-4; perhaps TRBD1 as D (6 bases). The germline gives CDR1 GTSNPN, CDR2 SVGIG (reference sequence). The V gene lost 3 bases and the J gene lost 2 bases, with 10 bases spanning the gap. The CDR3 consists of 14 residues. The CDR3 reads CAWSLTGTNEKLFF. The CDR3 bases are TGTGCCTGGAGCCTGACAGGCACTAATGAAAAACTGTTTTTT.